This record concerns one T cell receptor (beta chain) sequence. Its antigen is not known. The sample is drawn from a study of spatial heterogeneity in lung cancer. At the level of the study: Raw reads contained each unique TCR and UMI combination more than ten times on average. Overall study findings and caveats: Detection of ubiquitous tumor TCRs in blood was higher at resection than follow-up.

The CDR3 runs to 16 residues. The V gene lost 1 base and the J gene lost 2 bases, with 12 bases spanning the gap. CDR1 and CDR2 (germline): SGHAT, FQNNGV. Indicated time point: sample taken at primary tumor resection. In each case, whole RNA from tumor, nontumor lung or frozen PBMC was sequenced unsorted. The donors were 65 to 85 patients with non-small cell lung cancer that was early-stage and untreated. Every TCR cDNA molecule bore its own unique molecular identifier. TCRdb processed the 5' RACE reads anew with MiXCR; each CDR3 protein has one entry. The sample shows roughly 82,000 distinct CDR3 sequences, over 9.5% of them seen only once.

The TCR comes from a male donor with early-stage non-small cell lung cancer. V and J are TRBV11-2 and TRBJ2-1; D may match TRBD1 or TRBD2 (6 bases each). Sample: PBMCs, taken at surgery. The CDR3: CASSLGPGAAYNEQFF. For the CDR3, the DNA is TGTGCCAGCAGCTTAGGTCCGGGGGCGGCCTACAATGAGCAGTTCTTC.